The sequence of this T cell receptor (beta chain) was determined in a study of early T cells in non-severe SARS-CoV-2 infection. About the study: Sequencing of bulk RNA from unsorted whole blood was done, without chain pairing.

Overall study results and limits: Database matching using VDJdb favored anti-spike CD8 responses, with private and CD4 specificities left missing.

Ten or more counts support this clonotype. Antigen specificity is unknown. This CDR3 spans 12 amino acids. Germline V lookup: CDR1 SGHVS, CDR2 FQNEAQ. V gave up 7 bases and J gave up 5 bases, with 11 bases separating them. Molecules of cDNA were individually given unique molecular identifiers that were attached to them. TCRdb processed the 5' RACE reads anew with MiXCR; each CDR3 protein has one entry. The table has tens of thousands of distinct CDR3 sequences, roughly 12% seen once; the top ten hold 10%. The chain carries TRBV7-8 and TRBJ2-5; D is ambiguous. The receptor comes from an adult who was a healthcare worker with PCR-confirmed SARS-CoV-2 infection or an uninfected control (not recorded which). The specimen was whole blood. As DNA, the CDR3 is TGTGCCAGCACCGAATTACTGGAGACCCAGTACTTC. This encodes CASTELLETQYF.